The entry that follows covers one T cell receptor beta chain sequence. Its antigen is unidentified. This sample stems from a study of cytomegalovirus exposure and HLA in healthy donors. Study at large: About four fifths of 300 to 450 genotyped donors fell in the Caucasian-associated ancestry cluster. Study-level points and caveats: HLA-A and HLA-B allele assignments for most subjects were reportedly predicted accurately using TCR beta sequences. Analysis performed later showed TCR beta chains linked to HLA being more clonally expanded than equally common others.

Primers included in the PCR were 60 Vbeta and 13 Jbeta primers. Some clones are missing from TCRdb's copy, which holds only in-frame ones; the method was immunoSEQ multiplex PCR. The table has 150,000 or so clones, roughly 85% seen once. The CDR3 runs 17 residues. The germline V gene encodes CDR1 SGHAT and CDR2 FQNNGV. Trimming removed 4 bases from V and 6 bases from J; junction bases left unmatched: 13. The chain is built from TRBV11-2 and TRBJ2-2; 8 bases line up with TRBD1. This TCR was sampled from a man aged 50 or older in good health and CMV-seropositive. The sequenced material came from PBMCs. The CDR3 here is CASSYFRGLAYAGELFF. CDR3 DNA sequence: TGTGCCAGCAGCTATTTCAGGGGGCTGGCTTACGCCGGGGAGCTGTTTTTT.